Sequencing of this TCR beta chain was carried out in a study of shared clonotypes between healthy human individuals. Findings of the study overall: In contrast to clonotypes shared by all four donors, non-shared clonotypes had lower generation probabilities.

Some clones are missing from TCRdb's copy, which holds only in-frame ones; the method was immunoSEQ multiplex PCR. The repertoire holds 950,000 to 1,100,000 clones, with around 74% as singletons. Worth noting for this clone: Its antigen is unknown.

This CDR3 spans 17 amino acids. The V gene's germline CDR1 is LGHNT and CDR2 FRNRAP. With V trimmed by 3 bases and J by 6 bases, 11 bases remained unmatched. V gene TRBV12-5 combines with J gene TRBJ2-5; TRBD1 matches at 12 bases. The source of this sequence is a young man in good health. Sequenced input: memory CD4+ T cells sorted from blood. Subset denoted: CD45RA-negative fraction. CDR3 nucleotides: TGTGCTAGTGGTTTTGCCAGCCGGGACAGGGGGCGACAGACCCAGTACTTC. Encoded protein: CASGFASRDRGRQTQYF. The whole variable domain, filled in from reference TRBV12-5 and TRBJ2-5, reads DARVTQTPRHKVTEMGQEVTMRCQPILGHNTVFWYRQTMMQGLELLAYFRNRAPLDDSGMPKDRFSAEMPDATLATLKIQPSEPRDSAVYFCASGFASRDRGRQTQYFGPGTRLLVL.